Listed below are T cell receptor beta chains from one sample, sequenced in a study of response to subunit inactivated influenza vaccine. MiXCR, applied by TCRdb to the RT-PCR reads, yields one record per CDR3 protein. Of 650,000 to 850,000 distinct CDR3 sequences in the sample, approximately 14% were seen once. The sample in question was PBMCs from blood, obtained roughly 2 weeks before vaccination. The receptors here all came from a man aged 50-60 years who received an inactivated influenza vaccine. The CDR3 runs from the conserved cysteine through the conserved F or W. D genes are given only for firm matches. Not every row has a clone size; where given, it reads once, few, many or a size class.

d_call j_call v_call clone_size cdr3_nt cdr3_aa
TRBD2 TRBJ2-7 TRBV10-3 . TGTGCCACCGGGGAACTAGCGGGAGCCGAGCAGTACTTC CATGELAGAEQYF
. TRBJ2-5 TRBV10-3 . TGTGCCATCAGTGGGTTGTCGGGGACCCAAGAGACCCAGTACTTC CAISGLSGTQETQYF
. TRBJ2-7 TRBV21-1 . TGTGCCAGCAGCAAAAACAGCCATACCTCCTACGAGCAGTACTTC CASSKNSHTSYEQYF
. TRBJ1-1 TRBV14 few TGTGCCAGCAGCCAAGAATTTGGGACTGAAGCTTTCTTT CASSQEFGTEAFF
. TRBJ2-2 TRBV5-1 . TGCGCCAGGACGGGGGCTCGGAACACCGGGGAGCTGTTTTTT CARTGARNTGELFF
. TRBJ2-1 TRBV6-2/TRBV6-3 . TGTGCCATCAGTAAAGACAGACAGCAGTTCTTC CAISKDRQQFF
TRBD2 TRBJ2-7 TRBV28 few TGTGCCAGCAGACGACTAGCGGAACCCTACGAGCAGTACTTC CASRRLAEPYEQYF
TRBD1 TRBJ1-1 TRBV5-1 few TGCGCCAGCAGCCTTGTGGGCCCCCACACAGGGGTAGAAGCTTTCTTT CASSLVGPHTGVEAFF
. TRBJ1-3 TRBV10-3 . TGTGCCACGGTCCCTAGACAAGACTCTGGAAACACCATATATTTT CATVPRQDSGNTIYF
. TRBJ2-1 TRBV10-3 . TGTGCCACCCGGGGCCAAAGCTCCTACAATGAGCAGTTCTTC CATRGQSSYNEQFF
. TRBJ2-5 TRBV12-5 few TGTGCTAGTGGTTTGGCACGGGGCCCCCGGGGGACCCAGTACTTC CASGLARGPRGTQYF
. TRBJ1-3 TRBV7-9 . TGTGCCAGCAGCCCAAGCAGCTCTGGAAACACCATATATTTT CASSPSSSGNTIYF
. TRBJ2-3 TRBV6-1 few TGTGCCAGCAGCGAAGCGGCACGGGGAAATACGCAGTATTTT CASSEAARGNTQYF
. TRBJ2-3 TRBV20-1 few TGCAGTGCTAGAGATTTCCGAGCTAGCACAGATACGCAGTATTTT CSARDFRASTDTQYF
TRBD2 TRBJ2-7 TRBV4-3 few TGCGCCAGCAGCCAAGATTTAATTGCAAGCGGGGGGGCGGACGAGCAGTACTTC CASSQDLIASGGADEQYF
TRBD1 TRBJ1-1 TRBV3-1 . TGTGCCAGCAGTCAAGGCAGGACAGGGAAGGGCCCTGAAGCTTTCTTT CASSQGRTGKGPEAFF
. TRBJ2-3 TRBV27 few TGTGCCAGCAGTGGGAATCGCCCTAGCACAGATACGCAGTATTTT CASSGNRPSTDTQYF
. TRBJ2-1 TRBV19 . TGTGCCACCCGACATTCGTGGAGCTCCTACAATGAGCAGTTCTTC CATRHSWSSYNEQFF
. TRBJ2-5 TRBV6-6 . TGTGCCAGCAGTTCAGAGGGGGTTGCGACCCAGTACTTC CASSSEGVATQYF
. TRBJ1-2 TRBV29-1 many TGCAGCGCTGGGAGGGAAGCTGATGGCTACACCTTC CSAGREADGYTF
TRBD1 TRBJ1-4 TRBV4-3 few TGCGCCAGCAGCCAAGCCAGGGACAGACGTTATGAAAAACTGTTTTTT CASSQARDRRYEKLFF
TRBD1 TRBJ1-1 TRBV12-3/TRBV12-4 . TGTGCCAGCAGTTCACTATATGGTTCGACAGGGCGGACTGAAGCTTTCTTT CASSSLYGSTGRTEAFF
TRBD2 TRBJ2-5 TRBV7-3 few TGTGCCAGCAGCTTAAGGGGCGGGAGTTCTGAGACCCAGTACTTC CASSLRGGSSETQYF
. TRBJ2-2 TRBV5-1 many TGCGCCAGCATCCCAGGACTTAGCACCGGGGAGCTGTTTTTT CASIPGLSTGELFF
TRBD2 TRBJ2-1 TRBV5-1 . TGCGCCAGCAGAACTAATCCGGGACTAGCGGACAATGAGCAGTTCTTC CASRTNPGLADNEQFF
. TRBJ2-1 TRBV6-1 . TGTGCCAGCAGTGAAGCGCCTTCGAATGAGCAGTTCTTC CASSEAPSNEQFF
TRBD2 TRBJ2-3 TRBV5-1 . TGCGCCAGCAGTGGGCTAGCGGGAGTGGAAGATACGCAGTATTTT CASSGLAGVEDTQYF
TRBD1 TRBJ1-5 TRBV12-3/TRBV12-4 . TGTGCCAGCGTGGGACAGGGGAATCAGCCCCAGCATTTT CASVGQGNQPQHF
. TRBJ2-7 TRBV30 . TGTGCCTGGAAGTGGGGGCGGGAGCAGTACTTC CAWKWGREQYF
TRBD1 TRBJ2-3 TRBV6-1 few TGTGCCAGCAGTCCCACCCTAGGGGGCGGGACAGATACGCAGTATTTT CASSPTLGGGTDTQYF
. TRBJ2-1 TRBV27 few TGTGCCAGCAGTATCCTAATTAGCGGAACCTACAATGAGCAGTTCTTC CASSILISGTYNEQFF
. TRBJ1-2 TRBV9 . TGTGCCAGCAGCGCCGAAGGACAGCCCAATAAAGAACAGGGCTACACCTTC CASSAEGQPNKEQGYTF
TRBD2 TRBJ2-1 TRBV6-2/TRBV6-3 . TGTGCCAGCAGCCCCTCCCGGACTAGCGGGCGTGAGCAGTTCTTC CASSPSRTSGREQFF
. TRBJ2-7 TRBV12-2 once TGTGCAAGTCGCTTAGTCCCGGGGAAACTAGCGGGAGTAGAGGAGCAGTACTTC CASRLVPGKLAGVEEQYF
TRBD2 TRBJ2-3 TRBV11-2 few TGTGCCAGCAGCCCGGAGGTGGGCGGGAGGTCAGATACGCAGTATTTT CASSPEVGGRSDTQYF
. TRBJ2-2 TRBV4-1 . TGCGCCAGCAGCCAAGATGGAGGACCTGGGGCCGGGGAGCTGTTTTTT CASSQDGGPGAGELFF
. TRBJ2-3 TRBV12-3/TRBV12-4 many TGTGCCAGCAGTTTAGGGAATTGGGATACGCAGTATTTT CASSLGNWDTQYF
. TRBJ1-1 TRBV3-1 . TGTGCCAGCAGCCAAGTGTTCACGAACACTGAAGCTTTCTTT CASSQVFTNTEAFF
. TRBJ1-4 TRBV5-5 few TGTGCCAGCAGCTTGGTTTCAGGGTTAACTAATGAAAAACTGTTTTTT CASSLVSGLTNEKLFF
. TRBJ2-3 TRBV5-4 many TGTGCCAGCACCTACGGAACCGACGGACTTGCAGATACGCAGTATTTT CASTYGTDGLADTQYF